The entry below gives a single TCR beta chain sequence along with its context. Time point defined: cycle 4 day 1 (C4D1), after five to seven weeks of nivolumab. Every single patient, without exception, relapsed after autologous stem cell transplantation, and brentuximab vedotin exposure varied. When best responses were assessed, they were complete response, partial response or progressive disease. The assay was immunoSEQ multiplex PCR, and TCRdb's table has in-frame clones only and misses some. Of approximately 84,000 clones in the sample, 83% are singletons; the top ten hold 17%. The data belong to a study of PD-1 blockade in classical Hodgkin lymphoma. Trimming stripped 5 bases from V and 1 base from J, with 13 bases between. CDR1 LNHDA and CDR2 SQIVND come from the germline V gene (reference sequence). The CDR3 spans 15 residues.

Specimen: peripheral blood mononuclear cells (PBMCs), collected before the fourth cycle of nivolumab. The genes are TRBV19 and TRBJ2-3; D uncertain. This TCR was recovered from a human donor with classical Hodgkin lymphoma. The CDR3: CASSGRPEGTDTQYF. The DNA of the CDR3 is TGTGCCAGTAGTGGAAGGCCTGAGGGCACAGATACGCAGTATTTT.